Listed below are T cell receptor beta chains from one sample, sequenced in a study. Each CDR3 protein gets one entry after TCRdb re-called the 5' RACE reads with MiXCR. Of roughly 10,000 distinct CDR3 sequences detected, about a quarter appear once; the ten largest clones hold under 3.5%. Sequenced sample: Tregs sorted from a lymph node. All receptors derive from a female donor with breast cancer. Each CDR3 is given with its conserved first and last residue. A D gene is named only where the DNA matches it firmly. Rows may omit the clone size; those that give it use once, few, many or a size class.

d_call | j_call | clone_size | v_call | cdr3_aa | cdr3_nt
TRBD2 | TRBJ2-7 | NA | TRBV4-1 | CAGSQAGEGPYEQCF | TGCGCCGGCAGCCAAGCGGGGGAGGGCCCCTACGAGCAGTGCTTC
TRBD1 | TRBJ2-7 | medium-sized | TRBV20-1 | CSATQGASYEQYF | TGCAGTGCAACCCAGGGGGCCTCCTACGAGCAGTACTTC
TRBD2 | TRBJ2-1 | medium-sized | TRBV24-1 | CATSDSTLAGGGNEQFF | TGTGCCACCAGTGATTCGACCTTAGCGGGAGGCGGCAATGAGCAGTTCTTC
NA | TRBJ1-1 | NA | TRBV9 | CASSSRAMNTEAFF | TGTGCCAGCAGCTCTAGAGCCATGAACACTGAAGCTTTCTTT
NA | TRBJ1-1 | many | TRBV20-1 | CSASTGNTKAFF | TGCAGTGCTAGCACGGGGAACACTAAAGCTTTCTTT
TRBD2 | TRBJ2-1 | NA | TRBV12-3/TRBV12-4 | CASRALGGGRGEQFF | TGTGCCAGCAGAGCGTTGGGCGGGGGACGGGGTGAGCAGTTCTTC
NA | TRBJ2-7 | medium-sized | TRBV6-5 | CASSQARVGTASYEQYF | TGTGCCAGCAGTCAAGCGCGAGTGGGGACTGCCTCCTACGAGCAGTACTTC
NA | TRBJ2-2 | medium-sized | TRBV5-1 | CASSLNWELFF | TGCGCCAGCAGTCTCAATTGGGAGCTGTTTTTT
TRBD1 | TRBJ1-6 | NA | TRBV12-3/TRBV12-4 | CANTNRQGGSPLRF | TGTGCCAACACCAACCGACAGGGAGGATCACCCCTCCGCTTT
NA | TRBJ2-3 | NA | TRBV6-1 | CTSVTGVGPDTQYF | TGTACCAGCGTTACGGGAGTAGGCCCAGATACGCAGTATTTT
TRBD2 | TRBJ2-1 | few | TRBV27 | CASSLSSGSIHNEQFF | TGTGCCAGCAGTTTGTCTAGCGGGAGTATCCACAACGAGCAGTTCTTC
NA | TRBJ2-1 | many | TRBV29-1 | CSVPQGYNEQFF | TGCAGCGTACCGCAGGGCTACAATGAGCAGTTCTTC
NA | TRBJ2-2 | medium-sized | TRBV7-9 | CASIPDGGSGELFF | TGTGCCAGCATCCCTGATGGGGGGTCCGGGGAGCTGTTTTTT
TRBD1 | TRBJ1-6 | NA | TRBV6-5 | CANSETGNYNSPLHF | TGTGCCAACAGTGAGACAGGGAACTATAATTCACCCCTCCACTTT
NA | TRBJ2-7 | NA | TRBV5-8 | CASSLGTAYDYEQYF | TGTGCCAGCAGCTTAGGCACAGCTTATGACTACGAGCAGTACTTC
TRBD1 | TRBJ1-5 | many | TRBV13 | CASSFRGGNQPQHF | TGTGCCAGCAGCTTCAGGGGGGGCAATCAGCCCCAGCATTTT
TRBD2 | TRBJ2-3 | many | TRBV6-1 | CASSEGAGAPDTQYF | TGTGCCAGCAGTGAAGGGGCGGGAGCACCAGATACGCAGTATTTT
NA | TRBJ2-1 | many | TRBV7-3 | CASSRLPSANNEQFF | TGTGCCAGCAGCCGCCTCCCCAGCGCGAACAATGAGCAGTTCTTC
NA | TRBJ2-1 | few | TRBV20-1 | CSARSAELLGPNEQFF | TGCAGTGCTAGATCGGCGGAGTTACTAGGTCCCAATGAGCAGTTCTTC
NA | TRBJ2-5 | NA | TRBV25-1 | CASSDWETQYF | TGTGCCAGCAGTGATTGGGAGACCCAGTACTTC
NA | TRBJ2-3 | many | TRBV11-2 | CASSPRVASDTQYF | TGTGCCAGCAGCCCCCGGGTAGCGTCAGATACGCAGTATTTT
NA | TRBJ2-7 | medium-sized | TRBV29-1 | CSVEGPGSYEQYF | TGCAGCGTTGAAGGCCCAGGGTCGTACGAGCAGTACTTC
TRBD2 | TRBJ2-1 | many | TRBV19 | CASSMRVAGGPLSDEQFF | TGTGCCAGTAGTATGAGGGTAGCGGGAGGCCCTCTGTCGGATGAGCAGTTCTTC
NA | TRBJ2-7 | many | TRBV6-5 | CASSQQGTAQYF | TGTGCCAGCAGTCAACAAGGGACGGCGCAGTACTTC
TRBD2 | TRBJ2-1 | many | TRBV13 | CASSLVSLAGPEQFF | TGTGCCAGCAGCTTAGTGTCACTAGCGGGCCCAGAGCAGTTCTTC
NA | TRBJ1-1 | many | TRBV12-3/TRBV12-4 | CASTSRGGAFF | TGTGCCAGCACCTCAAGGGGGGGAGCTTTCTTT
NA | TRBJ2-1 | NA | TRBV28 | CASSYLATNEQFF | TGTGCCAGCAGTTATTTAGCCACCAATGAGCAGTTCTTC
TRBD2 | TRBJ2-7 | NA | TRBV5-1 | CASSPQTSGGSYEQYF | TGCGCCAGCAGCCCGCAGACTAGCGGGGGCTCCTACGAGCAGTACTTC
TRBD2 | TRBJ2-3 | medium-sized | TRBV20-1 | CSAPAGLAGYSTDTQYF | TGCAGTGCTCCCGCGGGACTAGCGGGATATAGCACAGATACGCAGTATTTT
TRBD2 | TRBJ2-1 | few | TRBV11-2 | CASSPWGGYEQFF | TGTGCCAGCAGCCCCTGGGGGGGGTATGAGCAGTTCTTC
NA | TRBJ1-1 | NA | TRBV7-2 | CASSSRQNTEAFF | TGTGCCAGCAGCTCCCGACAGAACACTGAAGCTTTCTTT
TRBD2 | TRBJ2-1 | many | TRBV5-1 | CASSPGLAGVNEQFF | TGCGCCAGCAGCCCCGGACTAGCGGGTGTGAATGAGCAGTTCTTC
NA | TRBJ2-7 | few | TRBV5-4 | CASSFKPAVNTYEQYF | TGTGCCAGCAGCTTTAAACCAGCGGTAAATACCTACGAGCAGTACTTC
TRBD2 | TRBJ2-5 | once | TRBV9 | CASSVALGLAGDQETQYF | TGTGCCAGCAGCGTAGCTTTGGGACTAGCGGGAGACCAAGAGACCCAGTACTTC
TRBD2 | TRBJ2-3 | NA | TRBV24-1 | CATSEGLAGTDTQYF | TGTGCCACCAGTGAAGGACTAGCGGGCACAGATACGCAGTATTTT
NA | TRBJ2-7 | medium-sized | TRBV6-5 | CASSSHPRTIPEQYF | TGTGCCAGCAGTTCCCACCCCCGGACTATTCCCGAGCAGTACTTC
TRBD1 | TRBJ1-1 | medium-sized | TRBV11-2 | CASSFWTGRGDTEAFF | TGTGCCAGCAGCTTCTGGACAGGGCGGGGGGACACTGAAGCTTTCTTT
TRBD2 | TRBJ2-7 | few | TRBV7-8 | CASSTLAGAGGYEQYF | TGTGCCAGCAGCACACTAGCGGGAGCAGGGGGTTACGAGCAGTACTTC
NA | TRBJ2-1 | NA | TRBV9 | CASSVAFEGYNEQFF | TGTGCCAGCAGCGTAGCTTTCGAAGGATACAATGAGCAGTTCTTC
TRBD1 | TRBJ2-1 | many | TRBV24-1 | CATSDLGTVSREEQFF | TGTGCCACCAGTGATTTGGGGACAGTCTCCAGGGAGGAGCAGTTCTTC
TRBD2 | TRBJ2-1 | NA | TRBV13 | CASSSLPGTSGSTSSYNEQFF | TGCGCCAGCAGCTCGTTACCAGGGACTAGCGGGAGTACGAGCTCCTACAATGAGCAGTTCTTC
NA | TRBJ2-1 | many | TRBV6-5 | CASSPDWSSYSEQFF | TGTGCCAGCAGTCCAGACTGGAGCTCCTACAGTGAGCAGTTCTTC
TRBD2 | TRBJ2-1 | medium-sized | TRBV5-1 | CASSTSGISYNEQFF | TGCGCCAGCAGCACTAGCGGGATCTCCTACAATGAGCAGTTCTTC